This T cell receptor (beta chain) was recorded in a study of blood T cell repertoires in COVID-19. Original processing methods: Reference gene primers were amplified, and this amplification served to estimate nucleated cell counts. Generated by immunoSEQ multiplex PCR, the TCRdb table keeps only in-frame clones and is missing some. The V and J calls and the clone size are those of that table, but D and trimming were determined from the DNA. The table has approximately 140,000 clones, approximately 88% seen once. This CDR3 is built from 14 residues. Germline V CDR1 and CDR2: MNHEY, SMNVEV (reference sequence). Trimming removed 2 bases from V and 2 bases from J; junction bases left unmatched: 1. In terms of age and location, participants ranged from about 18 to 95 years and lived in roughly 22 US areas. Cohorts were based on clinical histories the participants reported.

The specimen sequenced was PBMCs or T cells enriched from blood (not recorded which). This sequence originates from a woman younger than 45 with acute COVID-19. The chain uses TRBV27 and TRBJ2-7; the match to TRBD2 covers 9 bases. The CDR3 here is CASSLAGGPYEQYF. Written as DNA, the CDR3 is TGTGCCAGCAGTTTAGCGGGAGGGCCCTACGAGCAGTACTTC.